A selection of T cell receptor beta chains follows, all from one sample in a study of Ad26.COV2.S vaccination and SARS-CoV-2 variants. Assay: immunoSEQ multiplex PCR; the TCRdb copy retains only in-frame clones and omits some. The sample lists 300,000 to 350,000 clones; roughly nine tenths were seen once. The sequenced sample was peripheral blood, obtained in a trial of Ad26.COV2.S vaccine versus placebo. These TCRs come from a person aged 18-60 years who received the Ad26.COV2.S COVID-19 vaccine or a placebo. Both conserved end residues are part of each CDR3. The D gene is left open where the match is weak. Where a row states a size, it is once, few, many or the class of an expanded clone; other rows omit it.

-,-,TRBJ1-2,TRBV18,TGTGCCAGCTCACCCGACAGGAACTATGGCTACACCTTC,CASSPDRNYGYTF
-,few,TRBJ1-1,TRBV19,TGTGCCAGTAGTATTAACCAATACACTGAAGCTTTCTTT,CASSINQYTEAFF
TRBD1,-,TRBJ1-3,TRBV15,TGTGCCACCAGCCGGGACAGGAGGGCTGGAAACACCATATATTTT,CATSRDRRAGNTIYF
-,-,TRBJ2-3,TRBV5-8,TGTGCCAGCAGCTCCCAACTAGTAGGACGAGATACGCAGTATTTT,CASSSQLVGRDTQYF
-,-,TRBJ1-4,TRBV9,TGTGCCAGCAGCGTCGGGGTAGGGGCCCTCAATGAAAAACTGTTTTTT,CASSVGVGALNEKLFF
TRBD1,-,TRBJ2-2,TRBV7-9,TGTGCCAGCAGCCGACAGGGACACACCGGGGAGCTGTTTTTT,CASSRQGHTGELFF
-,-,TRBJ1-1,TRBV27,TGTGCCAGCAAAGATCTTACGGGGTTGACTGAAGCTTTCTTT,CASKDLTGLTEAFF
-,-,TRBJ2-2,TRBV27,TGTGCCAGCAGTTTAATTATAGGCGTTTTTCCGGGCGGGGAGCTGTTTTTT,CASSLIIGVFPGGELFF
-,-,TRBJ1-2,TRBV2,TGTGCCAGCAGTTCATCCCAAGCCCGACAGGGCTACACCTTC,CASSSSQARQGYTF
TRBD1,-,TRBJ1-4,TRBV5-1,TGCGCCAGCAGCTTGGCTACAGGGGGGACTAATGAAAAACTGTTTTTT,CASSLATGGTNEKLFF
-,-,TRBJ1-1,TRBV30,TGTGCCTGGAGTCAGGGAGTGGGCACTGAAGCTTTCTTT,CAWSQGVGTEAFF
-,-,TRBJ2-2,TRBV29-1,TGCAGCGTTGGCCCGAGCGGGAACACCGGGGAGCTGTTTTTT,CSVGPSGNTGELFF
TRBD1,once,TRBJ2-1,TRBV18,TGTGCCAGCTCACCGGACAGGGGGCTTAATGAGCAGTTCTTC,CASSPDRGLNEQFF
-,-,TRBJ2-7,TRBV19,TGTGCCAGTAGTATAGTGGCAGTCGGCTCCTACGAGCAGTACTTC,CASSIVAVGSYEQYF
-,-,TRBJ2-1,TRBV5-4,TGTGCCAGCCGACTCCAACAGGGTTTCCATGAGCAGTTCTTC,CASRLQQGFHEQFF
-,-,TRBJ2-2,TRBV12-3/TRBV12-4,TGTGCCAGCGGGAAGAATCTCGGGGAGCTGTTTTTT,CASGKNLGELFF
-,-,TRBJ2-7,TRBV5-8,TGTGCCAGCAGCTTGGGTTACTCCTACGAGCAGTACTTC,CASSLGYSYEQYF
-,once,TRBJ2-1,TRBV6-2/TRBV6-3,TGTGCCAGCAGTTACACGGCGGGACGCAACAATGAGCAGTTCTTC,CASSYTAGRNNEQFF
-,-,TRBJ2-4,TRBV30,TGTGCCTGGAGTGTACTATCCGGGGCAAACATTCAGTACTTC,CAWSVLSGANIQYF
-,-,TRBJ1-4,TRBV7-9,TGTGCCAGCAGCTTATCTGAAAAACTGTTTTTT,CASSLSEKLFF
TRBD2,-,TRBJ2-7,TRBV10-3,TGTGCCATCAGTGTACGCACGGGGGGAAGTGGCAGCGAGCAGTACTTC,CAISVRTGGSGSEQYF
TRBD1,-,TRBJ1-2,TRBV6-5,TGTGCCAGCAGCCGACAGGGGAGCGGCTACACCTTC,CASSRQGSGYTF
-,-,TRBJ2-1,TRBV10-3,TGTGCCATCAGTGAAGCGGCGGCCGGATCCTACAATGAGCAGTTCTTC,CAISEAAAGSYNEQFF
TRBD1,-,TRBJ1-4,TRBV18,TGTGCCAGCTCACCGCAGGGGGAAGAAAAACTGTTTTTT,CASSPQGEEKLFF
TRBD1,-,TRBJ1-2,TRBV27,TGTGCCAGCAGTTTATCGGGACAGCTTAAGATCTATGGCTACACCTTC,CASSLSGQLKIYGYTF
TRBD1,-,TRBJ1-2,TRBV7-2,TGTGCCAGCAGCTTAATGGGACAGGGGGACTATGGCTACACCTTC,CASSLMGQGDYGYTF
-,few,TRBJ1-6,TRBV7-2,TGTGCCAGCAGCTTAGTGGTCAGAACCAATTCACCCCTCCACTTT,CASSLVVRTNSPLHF
-,-,TRBJ2-1,TRBV19,TGTGCCAGTAGTATAGAGGGAGGAGGTGAGCAGTTCTTC,CASSIEGGGEQFF
-,-,TRBJ2-1,TRBV9,TGTGCCAGCAGCCCCGCGCCCGGGGTGCATGAGCAGTTCTTC,CASSPAPGVHEQFF
TRBD1,-,TRBJ2-3,TRBV6-6,TGTGCCACACTAGGGGGCGCAGCCACGGTAGATACGCAGTATTTT,CATLGGAATVDTQYF
-,-,TRBJ2-1,TRBV10-3,TGTGCCATCAGCTACAGGAGTTACAATGAGCAGTTCTTC,CAISYRSYNEQFF
-,-,TRBJ2-1,TRBV11-2,TGTGCCAGCAGCCTGGCCAGGGGATCCTACAATGAGCAGTTCTTC,CASSLARGSYNEQFF
TRBD2,-,TRBJ2-2,TRBV6-5,TGTGCCAGCAGTCGGGGGGTCGGGGAGCTGTTTTTT,CASSRGVGELFF